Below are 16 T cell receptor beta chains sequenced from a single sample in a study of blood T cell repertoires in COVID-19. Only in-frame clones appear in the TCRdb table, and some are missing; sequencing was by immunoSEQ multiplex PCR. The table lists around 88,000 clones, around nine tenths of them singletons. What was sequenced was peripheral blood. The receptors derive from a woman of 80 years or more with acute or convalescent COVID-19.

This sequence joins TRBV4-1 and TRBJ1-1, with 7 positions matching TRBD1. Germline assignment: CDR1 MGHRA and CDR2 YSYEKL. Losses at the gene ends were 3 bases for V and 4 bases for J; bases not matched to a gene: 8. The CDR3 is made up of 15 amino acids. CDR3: CASSHRTGMSTEAFF. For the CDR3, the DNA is TGCGCCAGCAGCCACCGGACAGGCATGAGCACTGAAGCTTTCTTT.

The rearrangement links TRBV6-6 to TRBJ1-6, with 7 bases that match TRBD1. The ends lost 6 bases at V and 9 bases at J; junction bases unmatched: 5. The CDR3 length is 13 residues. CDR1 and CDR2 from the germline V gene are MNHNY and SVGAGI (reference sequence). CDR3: CASRPTGASPLHF. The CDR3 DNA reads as TGTGCCAGCAGACCAACAGGGGCTTCACCCCTCCACTTT.

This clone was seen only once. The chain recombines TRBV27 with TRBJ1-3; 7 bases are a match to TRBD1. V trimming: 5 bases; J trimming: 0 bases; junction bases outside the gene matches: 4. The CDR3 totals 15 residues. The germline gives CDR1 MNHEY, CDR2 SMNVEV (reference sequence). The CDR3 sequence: CASSGRGFSGNTIYF. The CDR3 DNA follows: TGTGCCAGCAGTGGCAGGGGGTTCTCTGGAAACACCATATATTTT.

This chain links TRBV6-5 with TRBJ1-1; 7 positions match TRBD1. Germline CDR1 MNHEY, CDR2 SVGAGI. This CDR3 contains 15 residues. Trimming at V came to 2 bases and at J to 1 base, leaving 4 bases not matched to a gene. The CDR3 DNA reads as TGTGCCAGCAGTTACGACAGGGCCCAGAACACTGAAGCTTTCTTT. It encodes CASSYDRAQNTEAFF.

The CDR3 protein is CAGQGAWDQPQHF. The CDR3 bases are TGTGCCGGACAGGGGGCTTGGGATCAGCCCCAGCATTTT. This sequence joins TRBV28 and TRBJ1-5, with 11 bases fitting TRBD1. The length of the CDR3 is 13 residues. Trimming cost V 11 bases and J 5 bases; bases outside gene matches: 5. CDR1 and CDR2 from the germline V gene are MDHEN and SYDVKM.

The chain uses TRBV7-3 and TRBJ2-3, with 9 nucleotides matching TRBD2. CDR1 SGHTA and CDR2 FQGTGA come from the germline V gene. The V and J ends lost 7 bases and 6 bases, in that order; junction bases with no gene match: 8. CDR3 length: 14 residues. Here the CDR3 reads CASTPGLASDTQYF. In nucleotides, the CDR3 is TGTGCCAGCACCCCGGGACTAGCATCCGATACGCAGTATTTT.

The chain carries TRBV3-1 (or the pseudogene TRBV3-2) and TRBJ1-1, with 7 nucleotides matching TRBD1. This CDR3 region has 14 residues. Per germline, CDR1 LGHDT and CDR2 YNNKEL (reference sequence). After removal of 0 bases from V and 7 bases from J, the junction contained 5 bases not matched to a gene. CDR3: CASSQEVGTVEAFF. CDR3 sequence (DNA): TGTGCCAGCAGCCAAGAAGTCGGGACAGTTGAAGCTTTCTTT.

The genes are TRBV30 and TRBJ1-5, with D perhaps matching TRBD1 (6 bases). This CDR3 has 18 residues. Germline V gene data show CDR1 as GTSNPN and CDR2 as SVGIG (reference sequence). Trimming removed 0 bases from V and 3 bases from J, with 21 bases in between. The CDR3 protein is CAWSVLGRGRMNNQPQHF. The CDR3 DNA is TGTGCCTGGAGTGTACTGGGGAGGGGGAGAATGAACAATCAGCCCCAGCATTTT.

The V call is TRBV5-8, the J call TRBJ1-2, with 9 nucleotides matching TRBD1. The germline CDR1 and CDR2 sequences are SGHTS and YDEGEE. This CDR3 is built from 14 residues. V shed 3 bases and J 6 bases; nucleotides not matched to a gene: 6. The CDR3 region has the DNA TGTGCCAGCAGCTCGGACAGGGGAACGGATGGCTACACCTTC. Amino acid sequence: CASSSDRGTDGYTF.

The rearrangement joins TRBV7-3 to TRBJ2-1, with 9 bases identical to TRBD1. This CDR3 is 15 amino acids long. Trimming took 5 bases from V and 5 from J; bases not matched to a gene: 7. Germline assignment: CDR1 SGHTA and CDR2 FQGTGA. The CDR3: CASSPGTGTHNEQFF. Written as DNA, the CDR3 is TGTGCCAGCAGCCCAGGGACAGGGACCCACAATGAGCAGTTCTTC.

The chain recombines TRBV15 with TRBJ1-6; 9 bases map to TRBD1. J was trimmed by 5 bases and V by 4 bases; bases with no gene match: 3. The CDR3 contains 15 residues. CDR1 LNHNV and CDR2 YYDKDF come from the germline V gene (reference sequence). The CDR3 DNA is TGTGCCACCAGCATAAGACAGGGGGATAATTCACCCCTCCACTTT. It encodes CATSIRQGDNSPLHF.

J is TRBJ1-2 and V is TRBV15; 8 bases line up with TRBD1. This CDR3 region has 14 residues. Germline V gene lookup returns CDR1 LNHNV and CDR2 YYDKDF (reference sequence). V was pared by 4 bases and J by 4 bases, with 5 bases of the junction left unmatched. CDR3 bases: TGTGCCACCAGCATGGGACAGGTCGGCTATGGCTACACCTTC. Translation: CATSMGQVGYGYTF.

CDR3 in DNA: TGCGCCAGCAGCCCGGTCGAGGCCACAGATACGCAGTATTTT. This encodes CASSPVEATDTQYF. The V gene is TRBV5-1, the J gene TRBJ2-3; D call uncertain. In germline, CDR1 is SGHRS, CDR2 YFSETQ. The germline V and J ends were trimmed by 4 bases and 2 bases, with 11 bases remaining between them. The CDR3 loop spans 14 amino acids.

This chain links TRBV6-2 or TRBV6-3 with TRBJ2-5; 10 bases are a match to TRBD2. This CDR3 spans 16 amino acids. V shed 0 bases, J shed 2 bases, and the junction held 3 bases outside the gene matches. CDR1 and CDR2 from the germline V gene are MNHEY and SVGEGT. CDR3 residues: CASSYSLAGKQETQYF. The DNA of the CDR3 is TGTGCCAGCAGTTACTCACTAGCGGGGAAACAAGAGACCCAGTACTTC.

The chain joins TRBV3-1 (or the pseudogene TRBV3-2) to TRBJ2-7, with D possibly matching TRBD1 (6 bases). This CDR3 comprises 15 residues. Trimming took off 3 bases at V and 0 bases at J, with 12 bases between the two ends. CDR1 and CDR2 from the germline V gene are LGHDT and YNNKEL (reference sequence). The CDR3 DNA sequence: TGTGCCAGCAGCCATACAGGGACAAGCTCCTACGAGCAGTACTTC. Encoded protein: CASSHTGTSSYEQYF.

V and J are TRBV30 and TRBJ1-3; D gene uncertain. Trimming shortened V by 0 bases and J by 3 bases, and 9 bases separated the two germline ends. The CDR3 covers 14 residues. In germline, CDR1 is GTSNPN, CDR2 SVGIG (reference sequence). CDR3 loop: CAWSVGGFGNTIYF. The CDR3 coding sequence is TGTGCCTGGAGTGTAGGCGGGTTTGGAAACACCATATATTTT.